A single sample gave rise to the 24 T cell receptor beta chains below, sequenced in a study of T cells in narcolepsy. TCRdb's table, derived via immunoSEQ multiplex PCR, lists solely in-frame clones and lacks some. Here the sample spans some 8,000 clones, roughly two thirds being singletons. The sample comprised CD45RA- memory CD8+ T cells from PBMCs. The receptor set was obtained from a human donor with narcolepsy.

The CDR3 reads CASSLVSLAGVGQETQYF. The CDR3, as DNA: TGTGCCAGCAGCTTAGTGTCCCTAGCGGGGGTTGGGCAAGAGACCCAGTACTTC. This chain connects TRBV7-8 to TRBJ2-5; 10 bases align to TRBD2. This CDR3 has 18 amino acids. The trim removed 1 base at V and 2 bases at J, leaving 10 bases unmatched. Germline lookup yields CDR1 SGHVS and CDR2 FQNEAQ.

The chain carries TRBV4-1 and TRBJ2-7; possibly TRBD1 for D (6 bases). Germline V gives CDR1 MGHRA, CDR2 YSYEKL. The V end was cut by 0 bases, the J end by 5 bases, with 11 bases between. This CDR3 contains 14 residues. Here the CDR3 reads CASSQEQGWDEQYF. In nucleotides, the CDR3 is TGCGCCAGCAGCCAAGAACAGGGCTGGGACGAGCAGTACTTC.

V usage is TRBV7-6 and J usage is TRBJ2-2; D not resolved. V dropped 1 base and J dropped 0 bases, with 6 bases sitting between them. The CDR3 is 15 amino acids. CDR1 and CDR2 from the germline V gene are SGHVS and FNYEAQ. CDR3 sequence: CASSLEPANTGELFF. For the CDR3, the DNA is TGTGCCAGCAGCTTAGAACCGGCGAACACCGGGGAGCTGTTTTTT.

A note on this clone: One end of the junction fails to match germline, which may point to a read error. This CDR3 is also generated by other DNA sequences in the sample. J is TRBJ2-1 and V is TRBV7-7; 7 nucleotides line up with TRBD2. This CDR3 has 13 amino acids. Germline V lookup: CDR1 SSHAT, CDR2 FNYEAQ (reference sequence). The chain's CDR3 is CASSSGGGNEQFF. CDR3 coding DNA: TGTGCTAGCAGCTCTGGCGGGGGAAATGAGCAGTTCTTC.

The chain links TRBV6-4 to TRBJ2-1; 11 bases fit TRBD2. CDR1 is MRHNA, CDR2 SNTAGT, per germline. The V gene end was trimmed by 1 base and the J gene end by 7 bases; junction bases not matched to a gene: 0. This CDR3 is 14 amino acids long. CDR3 bases: TGTGCCAGCAGTGACTTAGCGGGGGGGAATGAGCAGTTCTTC. It yields the protein CASSDLAGGNEQFF.

The CDR3 nucleotides are TGTGCTAGTGGTTTGACAGCCACAGATACGCAGTATTTT. Amino acid sequence: CASGLTATDTQYF. This chain links TRBV12-5 with TRBJ2-3; D remains unclear. The V gene's germline CDR1 is LGHNT and CDR2 FRNRAP. Trimming left V 2 bases short and J 2 bases short, with 5 bases between. The CDR3 is 13 amino acids.

The chain carries TRBV6-4 and TRBJ1-6; tentatively, D is TRBD1 (5 bases). V was clipped by 2 bases and J by 7 bases, with 15 bases between them. The CDR3 has 16 amino acids. CDR1 and CDR2 (germline): MRHNA, SNTAGT. The CDR3 is CASSDNTQGQNSPLHF. CDR3 DNA sequence: TGTGCCAGCAGTGACAATACTCAGGGCCAAAATTCACCCCTCCACTTT.

This clone was recorded once. This rearrangement joins TRBV7-9 to TRBJ2-6; D is uncertain. The CDR3 has 15 amino acids. V shed 3 bases and J shed 1 base, with 7 bases lying between them. Germline CDR1 reads SEHNR; CDR2 reads FQNEAQ (reference sequence). CDR3 DNA sequence: TGTGCCAGCAGCTTCACAGAGTCTGGGGCCAACGTCCTGACTTTC. It translates to CASSFTESGANVLTF. Based on the CDR3 plus reference TRBV7-9 and TRBJ2-6, the full variable domain is DTGVSQNPRHKITKRGQNVTFRCDPISEHNRLYWYRQTLGQGPEFLTYFQNEAQLEKSRLLSDRFSAERPKGSFSTLEIQRTEQGDSAMYLCASSFTESGANVLTFGAGSRLTVL.

The V call is TRBV6-5, the J call TRBJ2-7, with a tentative D call TRBD1 (5 bases). Trimming cost V 0 bases and J 2 bases, with 11 bases left between them. The germline V gene has CDR1 MNHEY and CDR2 SVGAGI. This CDR3 contains 15 residues. CDR3 sequence: CASSYSIDSPYEQYF. In DNA, the CDR3 is TGTGCCAGCAGTTACTCGATTGACAGTCCCTACGAGCAGTACTTC.

This clone was seen once. The V gene is TRBV9, the J gene TRBJ2-3; 8 bases are shared with TRBD2. CDR1 and CDR2 from the germline V gene are SGDLS and YYNGEE. The CDR3 contains 19 residues. Germline trimming cut 0 bases from V and 3 bases from J; bases unmatched to any gene: 15. In nucleotides, the CDR3 is TGTGCCAGCAGCGTAGCAGTCTTGACGGGGGGGTCGGCGACAGATACGCAGTATTTT. It yields the protein CASSVAVLTGGSATDTQYF.

This clone was detected only once. The chain couples TRBV10-3 to TRBJ2-3, with 7 bases lining up with TRBD1. The CDR3 has 15 residues. J was trimmed by 7 bases and V by 2 bases; bases with no gene match: 9. Per the germline V gene, CDR1 is ENHRY and CDR2 is SYGVKD. The CDR3 protein is CAISEPPKQGNTQYF. The CDR3 DNA is TGTGCCATCAGTGAGCCACCAAAACAGGGGAATACGCAGTATTTT.

This clone was recorded a few times. V gene TRBV5-6 combines with J gene TRBJ2-7; D might be TRBD2 (5 bases). The CDR3 sequence is 14 residues long. CDR1 SGHDT and CDR2 YYEEEE come from the germline V gene. V gave up 0 bases and J gave up 3 bases, with 10 bases separating them. CDR3 bases: TGTGCCAGCAGCTTGGGTGGGAGAAACTACGAGCAGTACTTC. It translates to CASSLGGRNYEQYF.

This clone came up a few times. The chain uses TRBV15 and TRBJ1-1; D gene ambiguous. The V end lost 3 bases, the J end lost 6 bases, and 8 bases lay between the germline ends. CDR1 and CDR2 (germline): LNHNV, YYDKDF (reference sequence). The CDR3 length is 12 residues. In DNA, the CDR3 is TGTGCCACCAGCAGGACGACTTCTGAAGCTTTCTTT. It codes for CATSRTTSEAFF.

The rearrangement uses TRBV29-1 and TRBJ1-1; no clear D gene. Germline CDR1 SQVTM, CDR2 ANQGSEA. Trimming took 7 bases from V and 8 from J, leaving 17 bases between them. The CDR3 is 12 residues long. The chain's CDR3 is CSALGSAAEAFF. CDR3 DNA sequence: TGCAGCGCCCTCGGCTCGGCAGCGGAAGCTTTCTTT.

This sequence joins TRBV5-1 and TRBJ2-1, with TRBD2 as a possible D gene (6 bases). This CDR3 has 15 amino acids. Trimming removed 7 bases at V and 4 bases at J, with 18 bases between. Per germline, CDR1 SGHRS and CDR2 YFSETQ. DNA of the CDR3: TGCGCCAGCCGTCCCGCCTCAAGCGGGTACAATGAGCAGTTCTTC. Translation: CASRPASSGYNEQFF.

By sample share, this clone is medium-sized (0.01 to 0.1%). The rearrangement joins TRBV4-2 to TRBJ2-7, with TRBD1 as a possible D gene (5 bases). The CDR3 totals 14 residues. Trimming took 4 bases from V and 3 from J, leaving 13 bases between them. Germline assignment: CDR1 LGHNA and CDR2 YNFKEQ. The CDR3 sequence: CASSPSQGVYEQYF. CDR3 in DNA: TGTGCCAGCAGCCCGTCGCAGGGTGTCTACGAGCAGTACTTC.

With respect to this clone: It differs at one base from a far larger clone, so likely a read error. Other DNA sequences in the sample encode the same CDR3. The chain carries TRBV13 and TRBJ2-7; D tentatively fits TRBD1 or TRBD2 (6 bases each). Germline V lookup: CDR1 PRHDT, CDR2 FYEKMQ (reference sequence). The CDR3 is made up of 18 amino acids. The germline V and J ends were trimmed by 4 bases and 0 bases, with 22 bases remaining between them. For the CDR3, the DNA is TGTGCCAGCAGCTCTCGGGGGATAGGGGGGCCTAACTCCTACGAGCAGTACTTC. It is translated as CASSSRGIGGPNSYEQYF.

About this clone itself: The junction and the germline gene differ at one end; a read error may be behind it. The V and J genes are TRBV30 and TRBJ1-3; D remains ambiguous. Germline CDR1 GTSNPN, CDR2 SVGIG (reference sequence). The CDR3 is 11 residues long. The CDR3 DNA reads TGTGCCTGGACCCCGGGAAACACCGTATATTTT. It codes for CAWTPGNTVYF.

By share, this clone ranks as medium-sized. This sequence joins TRBV6-4 and TRBJ1-1; D gene unclear. V lost 7 bases and J 5 bases, leaving 14 bases between the germline ends. CDR1 and CDR2 (germline): MRHNA, SNTAGT. The length of the CDR3 is 13 residues. The CDR3 loop reads CASKAGANTEAFF. The CDR3 nucleotides read TGTGCCAGCAAAGCGGGAGCCAATACTGAAGCTTTCTTT.

This clone was seen a handful of times. The J gene is TRBJ2-3, the V gene TRBV28; D not certain. CDR3 length: 16 residues. CDR1 and CDR2 (germline): MDHEN, SYDVKM. V lost 5 bases and J 0 bases, leaving 15 bases between the germline ends. CDR3 sequence (DNA): TGTGCCAGCAGTCCCCCCAGTCGTGGTAGCACAGATACGCAGTATTTT. It yields the protein CASSPPSRGSTDTQYF. The complete variable domain, with remaining parts taken from reference TRBV28 and TRBJ2-3, reads DVKVTQSSRYLVKRTGEKVFLECVQDMDHENMFWYRQDPGLGLRLIYFSYDVKMKEKGDIPEGYSVSREKKERFSLILESASTNQTSMYLCASSPPSRGSTDTQYFGPGTRLTVL.

The chain carries TRBV6-1 and TRBJ2-7; D is undetermined. The CDR3 sequence is 13 residues long. Looked up from germline, CDR1 is MNHNS and CDR2 is SASEGT. V dropped 10 bases and J dropped 2 bases, with 15 bases sitting between them. CDR3 in amino acids: CAIIDRVTYEQYF. As DNA, the CDR3 is TGTGCCATCATAGACCGTGTCACCTACGAGCAGTACTTC.

The chain recombines TRBV7-3 with TRBJ2-7; D is uncertain. CDR3 length: 13 residues. V was trimmed by 5 bases and J by 0 bases, leaving 8 bases between them. From germline, CDR1 is SGHTA and CDR2 FQGTGA. CDR3 amino acids: CASSPDGSYEQYF. Written as DNA, the CDR3 is TGTGCCAGCAGCCCGGACGGCTCCTACGAGCAGTACTTC. The full variable domain, completed using reference TRBV7-3 and TRBJ2-7, is GAGVSQTPSNKVTEKGKYVELRCDPISGHTALYWYRQSLGQGPEFLIYFQGTGAADDSGLPNDRFFAVRPEGSVSTLKIQRTERGDSAVYLCASSPDGSYEQYFGPGTRLTVT.

This chain joins TRBV11-3 and TRBJ2-1; D remains unclear. The CDR3 runs to 13 residues. Per germline, CDR1 SGHNT and CDR2 YENEEA. Trimming stripped 1 base from V and 9 bases from J, with 10 bases between. The CDR3 nucleotides read TGTGCCAGCAGCTTAGCCAAGCACCGTGAGCAGTTCTTC. Translating gives CASSLAKHREQFF.

This chain links TRBV10-3 with TRBJ2-7, with a weak D call TRBD2 (6 bases). Germline V gene sequence: CDR1 ENHRY, CDR2 SYGVKD. The V end lost 2 bases, the J end lost 7 bases, and 12 bases lay between the germline ends. CDR3 size: 13 residues. CDR3 in amino acids: CAISEPPAGEQYF. The DNA of the CDR3 is TGTGCCATCAGTGAGCCCCCCGCGGGAGAGCAGTACTTC.